Below are 19 T cell receptor beta chains sequenced from a single sample in a study of blood T cell repertoires in COVID-19. Data came from immunoSEQ multiplex PCR; TCRdb stores just in-frame clones and leaves some out. The repertoire holds approximately 97,000 clones, with 60% to 80% as singletons. Sequencing was performed on peripheral blood. All receptors come from a man aged 60 to 75 with active or convalescent COVID-19.

CDR3: CASSLAGRTYEQYF. The CDR3 DNA sequence: TGCGCCAGCAGCTTGGCTGGCAGGACCTACGAGCAGTACTTC. This chain links TRBV5-1 with TRBJ2-7, with D unresolved. CDR3 size: 14 residues. The V gene's germline CDR1 is SGHRS and CDR2 YFSETQ. Trimming took off 0 bases at V and 2 bases at J, with 9 bases between the two ends.

V gene TRBV18 combines with J gene TRBJ2-7; 7 bases align to TRBD2. J gave up 1 base and V 2 bases, and 5 bases lay outside the gene matches. Looked up from germline, CDR1 is KGHSH and CDR2 is LQKENI. This CDR3 region has 15 residues. The CDR3 coding sequence is TGTGCCAGCTCACCATCCCGGGGGGAATCCTACGAGCAGTACTTC. It specifies CASSPSRGESYEQYF.

There are a few counts of this clone. V is TRBV5-1 and J is TRBJ2-7; 7 bases align to TRBD1. The ends lost 5 bases at V and 1 base at J; junction bases unmatched: 6. Germline CDR1 and CDR2: SGHRS and YFSETQ. The CDR3 consists of 14 residues. The DNA for the CDR3 is TGCGCCAGCAGGTCCCGACAGGGATCCTACGAGCAGTACTTC. Its translation is CASRSRQGSYEQYF.

In the case of this clone: This sample includes further DNA sequences coding for the same CDR3. This rearrangement joins TRBV6-5 to TRBJ2-5, with TRBD1 matching over 9 bases. The V gene end was trimmed by 5 bases and the J gene end by 5 bases; junction bases not matched to a gene: 3. Germline lookup yields CDR1 MNHEY and CDR2 SVGAGI. The CDR3 covers 13 residues. The CDR3: CASSRDRDETQYF. The CDR3 DNA is TGTGCCAGCAGTAGGGACAGGGACGAGACCCAGTACTTC.

The chain uses TRBV28 and TRBJ2-2, with 7 bases that match TRBD1. Per germline, CDR1 MDHEN and CDR2 SYDVKM. The CDR3 contains 16 residues. V lost 6 bases, J lost 0 bases, and 7 bases stayed unmatched. This chain's CDR3 is CASSPGDSANTGELFF. CDR3 nucleotides: TGTGCCAGCAGCCCCGGGGACAGCGCGAACACCGGGGAGCTGTTTTTT.

The chain is built from TRBV9 and TRBJ2-3; D remains unclear. The CDR3 is 15 amino acids. Germline V CDR1 and CDR2: SGDLS, YYNGEE. V lost 4 bases, J lost 2 bases, and 14 bases lay in between. In nucleotides, the CDR3 is TGTGCCAGCAGCTCACACCCCAGCGTCACAGATACGCAGTATTTT. Protein product: CASSSHPSVTDTQYF.

As to this clone: Compared with germline, one end of the junction differs, possibly owing to a read error. The sample has other DNA sequences that encode this CDR3 too. This rearrangement joins TRBV28 to TRBJ2-5; D is perhaps TRBD1 or TRBD2 (7 bases each). Germline V lookup: CDR1 MDHEN, CDR2 SYDVKM. This CDR3 has 16 residues. As DNA, the CDR3 is TGTGCCCGCAGGGGGGTTGGGGGGAGGGTCCAAGAGACCCAGTACTTC. This encodes CARRGVGGRVQETQYF.

This sequence joins TRBV13 and TRBJ2-3; 7 nucleotides agree with TRBD2. CDR1 is PRHDT, CDR2 FYEKMQ, per germline (reference sequence). This CDR3 is 17 amino acids long. V lost 1 base and J lost 5; bases outside the gene matches: 12. The CDR3: CASSLEGGRFRRDTQYF. In nucleotides, the CDR3 is TGTGCCAGCAGCTTAGAGGGCGGGAGATTTCGGAGAGATACGCAGTATTTT.

This sequence joins TRBV6-5 and TRBJ2-1; TRBD2 is a possible D gene (6 bases). Per the germline V gene, CDR1 is MNHEY and CDR2 is SVGAGI. The CDR3 has 13 residues. Trimming stripped 8 bases from V and 7 bases from J, with 15 bases between. CDR3 nucleotide sequence: TGTGCCAGCCGGGACGCTGGGGGGAATGAGCAGTTCTTC. It is translated as CASRDAGGNEQFF.

The chain carries TRBV18 and TRBJ1-4, with 8 bases that match TRBD1. This CDR3 comprises 16 residues. Germline CDR1 KGHSH, CDR2 LQKENI. The V segment lost 2 bases and the J segment 4 bases; nucleotides outside the gene matches: 6. CDR3 sequence: CASSPLQGANNEKLFF. Here the CDR3 DNA reads TGTGCCAGCTCACCATTGCAGGGGGCGAATAATGAAAAACTGTTTTTT.

The chain joins TRBV6-5 to TRBJ1-2; TRBD1 might be the D (6 bases). The CDR3 contains 16 residues. Germline V gene lookup returns CDR1 MNHEY and CDR2 SVGAGI. With 2 bases removed from V and 5 bases from J, the gap between germline ends came to 18 bases. CDR3 in DNA: TGTGCCAGCAGTTACCTCAGGGACATTCCTGGATATGGCTACACCTTC. This translates into CASSYLRDIPGYGYTF.

The chain employs TRBV5-1 and TRBJ2-1, with a tentative D call TRBD1 (6 bases). The germline gives CDR1 SGHRS, CDR2 YFSETQ. Trimming cost V 5 bases and J 8 bases, with 23 bases left between them. The CDR3 consists of 16 residues. The CDR3 here is CASRYQQGWGSDEQFF. The CDR3 nucleotides read TGCGCCAGCAGATACCAACAGGGTTGGGGTTCGGATGAGCAGTTCTTC.

J is TRBJ2-1 and V is TRBV6-2 or TRBV6-3; TRBD2 agrees at 13 bases. After removal of 6 bases from V and 2 bases from J, the junction contained 4 bases not matched to a gene. Germline V gives CDR1 MNHEY, CDR2 SVGEGT. This CDR3 spans 16 amino acids. CDR3 DNA sequence: TGTGCCAGCAGCAGGACTAGCGGGAGAACCTACAATGAGCAGTTCTTC. Encoded protein: CASSRTSGRTYNEQFF.

The chain uses TRBV11-3 and TRBJ2-3, with TRBD1 matching over 10 bases. Germline CDR1 is SGHNT and CDR2 is YENEEA. The CDR3 sequence is 15 residues long. Unmatched junction bases numbered 8, after V lost 5 bases and J lost 6 bases. The CDR3 loop is CASSSRTGGFDTQYF. DNA for the CDR3: TGTGCCAGCAGCAGTCGGACAGGGGGTTTTGATACGCAGTATTTT. The variable domain in full, with the rest retrieved from reference TRBV11-3 and TRBJ2-3, is EAGVVQSPRYKIIEKKQPVAFWCNPISGHNTLYWYLQNLGQGPELLIRYENEEAVDDSQLPKDRFSAERLKGVDSTLKIQPAELGDSAVYLCASSSRTGGFDTQYFGPGTRLTVL.

The chain links TRBV5-1 to TRBJ2-1, with 12 bases identical to TRBD2. Germline-derived CDR1 and CDR2 are SGHRS and YFSETQ. V lost 0 bases, J lost 2 bases, and 9 bases stayed unmatched. The CDR3 has 19 amino acids. As DNA, the CDR3 is TGCGCCAGCAGCTTGGTTGGTCTAGCGGGAGGGCCCGCCTACAATGAGCAGTTCTTC. Encoded protein: CASSLVGLAGGPAYNEQFF.

For the CDR3, the DNA is TGTGCCAGCAGTGTAGGTCCACAGGGGGCTTCGTATGGCTACACCTTC. This sequence encodes CASSVGPQGASYGYTF. The V gene is TRBV6-1, the J gene TRBJ1-2; 9 nucleotides agree with TRBD1. This CDR3 region has 16 residues. Per germline, CDR1 MNHNS and CDR2 SASEGT. The V gene end was trimmed by 4 bases and the J gene end by 5 bases; junction bases not matched to a gene: 11.

The chain employs TRBV7-2 and TRBJ2-5; 9 positions agree with TRBD1. Germline CDR1 reads SGHTA; CDR2 reads FQGNSA. The CDR3 totals 14 residues. V shed 3 bases, J shed 4 bases, and the junction held 3 bases outside the gene matches. The CDR3 DNA follows: TGTGCCAGCAGCTTTAACAGGGGGCTAGAGACCCAGTACTTC. It translates to CASSFNRGLETQYF.

The genes are TRBV11-2 and TRBJ2-3, with 10 bases identical to TRBD2. The CDR3 has 17 residues. With V trimmed by 4 bases and J by 4 bases, 11 bases remained unmatched. The germline CDR1 and CDR2 sequences are SGHAT and FQNNGV. CDR3 amino acids: CASSSPQAGGPSDTQYF. CDR3 bases: TGTGCCAGCAGCTCCCCCCAAGCGGGAGGGCCATCAGATACGCAGTATTTT. Filled out from reference TRBV11-2 and TRBJ2-3, the complete variable domain reads EAGVAQSPRYKIIEKRQSVAFWCNPISGHATLYWYQQILGQGPKLLIQFQNNGVVDDSQLPKDRFSAERLKGVDSTLKIQPAKLEDSAVYLCASSSPQAGGPSDTQYFGPGTRLTVL.

This chain connects TRBV6-5 to TRBJ1-2; D is unresolved. This CDR3 spans 12 amino acids. V was pared by 6 bases and J by 2 bases, with 7 bases between. The germline V gene encodes CDR1 MNHEY and CDR2 SVGAGI. The CDR3 nucleotides read TGTGCCAGCAGGAGAGGCAACTATGGCTACACCTTC. It translates to CASRRGNYGYTF.